This TCR beta chain was sequenced for a study of cytomegalovirus exposure and HLA in healthy donors. About the study: The same platform as the roughly 630 first-cohort repertoires was used for the 130 or so validation repertoires, a later analysis reported.

Study observations and caveats: Listed as cytomegalovirus-associated were 164 TCR beta chains. Cytomegalovirus status was reportedly diagnosed by the classifier with high sensitivity and specificity. The CMV antigen specificity of three CMV-associated chains was confirmed through in vitro analysis.

Data came from immunoSEQ multiplex PCR; TCRdb stores just in-frame clones and leaves some out. The repertoire has under 250,000 clones, over 75% of them found once; the top ten carry 1.5% to 2.5%. The V gene's germline CDR1 is SEHNR and CDR2 FQNEAQ (reference sequence). CDR3 length: 19 residues. J was trimmed by 0 bases and V by 0 bases; bases with no gene match: 7. A remark on this clone: Its antigen is not identified.

The sequenced material came from PBMCs. This TCR came from a woman aged 18-30 years in good health and CMV-seropositive. The chain joins TRBV7-9 to TRBJ2-4; 11 nucleotides line up with TRBD2. The CDR3 region has the DNA TGTGCCAGCAGCTTAGCGTATTCTAGCGGGAGGCTAGCCAAAAACATTCAGTACTTC. Translating it yields CASSLAYSSGRLAKNIQYF.